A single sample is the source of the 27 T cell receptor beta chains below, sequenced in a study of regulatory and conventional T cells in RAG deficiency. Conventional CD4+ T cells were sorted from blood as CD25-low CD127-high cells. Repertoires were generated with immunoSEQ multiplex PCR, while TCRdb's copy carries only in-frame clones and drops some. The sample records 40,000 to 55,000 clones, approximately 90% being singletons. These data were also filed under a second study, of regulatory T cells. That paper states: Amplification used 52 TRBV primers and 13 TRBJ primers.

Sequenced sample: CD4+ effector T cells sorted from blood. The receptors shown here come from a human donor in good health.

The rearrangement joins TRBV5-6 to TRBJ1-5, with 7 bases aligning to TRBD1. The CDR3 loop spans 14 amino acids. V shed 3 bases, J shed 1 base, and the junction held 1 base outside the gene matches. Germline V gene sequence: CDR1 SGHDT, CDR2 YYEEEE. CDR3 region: CASSSGQSNQPQHF. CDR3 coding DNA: TGTGCCAGCAGCTCGGGACAGAGCAATCAGCCCCAGCATTTT. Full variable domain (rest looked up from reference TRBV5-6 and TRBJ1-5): DAGVTQSPTHLIKTRGQQVTLRCSPKSGHDTVSWYQQALGQGPQFIFQYYEEEERQRGNFPDRFSGHQFPNYSSELNVNALLLGDSALYLCASSSGQSNQPQHFGDGTRLSIL.

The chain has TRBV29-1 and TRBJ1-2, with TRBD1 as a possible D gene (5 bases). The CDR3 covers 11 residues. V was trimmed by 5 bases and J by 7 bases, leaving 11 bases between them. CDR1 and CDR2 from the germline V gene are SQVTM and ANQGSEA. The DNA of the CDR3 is TGCAGCGTTCAGGGCCTTGGTGGCTACACCTTC. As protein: CSVQGLGGYTF.

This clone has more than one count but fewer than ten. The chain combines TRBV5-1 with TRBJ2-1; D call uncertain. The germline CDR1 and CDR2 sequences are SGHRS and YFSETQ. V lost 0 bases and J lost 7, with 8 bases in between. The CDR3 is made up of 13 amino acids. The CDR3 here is CASSLATRNEQFF. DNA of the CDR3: TGCGCCAGCAGCTTGGCGACACGGAATGAGCAGTTCTTC.

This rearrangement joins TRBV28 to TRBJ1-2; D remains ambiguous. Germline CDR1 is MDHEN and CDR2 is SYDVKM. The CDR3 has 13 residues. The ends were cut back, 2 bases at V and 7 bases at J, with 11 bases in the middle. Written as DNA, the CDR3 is TGTGCCAGCAGTTTAGGAGGGTTTGGTGGCTACACCTTC. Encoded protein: CASSLGGFGGYTF.

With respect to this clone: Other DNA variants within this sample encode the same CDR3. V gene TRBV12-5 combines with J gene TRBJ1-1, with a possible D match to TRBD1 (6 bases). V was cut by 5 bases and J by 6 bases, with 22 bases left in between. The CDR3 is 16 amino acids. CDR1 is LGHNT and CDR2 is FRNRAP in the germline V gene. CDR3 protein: CASGALPGGGDAEAFF. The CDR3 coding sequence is TGTGCTAGTGGTGCACTCCCGGGGGGGGGCGACGCTGAAGCTTTCTTT.

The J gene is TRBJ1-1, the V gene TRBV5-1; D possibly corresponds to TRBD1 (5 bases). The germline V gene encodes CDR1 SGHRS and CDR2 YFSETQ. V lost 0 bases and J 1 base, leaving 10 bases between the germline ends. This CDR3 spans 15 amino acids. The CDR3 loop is CASSLDDSWNTEAFF. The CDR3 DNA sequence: TGCGCCAGCAGCTTGGATGACAGCTGGAACACTGAAGCTTTCTTT.

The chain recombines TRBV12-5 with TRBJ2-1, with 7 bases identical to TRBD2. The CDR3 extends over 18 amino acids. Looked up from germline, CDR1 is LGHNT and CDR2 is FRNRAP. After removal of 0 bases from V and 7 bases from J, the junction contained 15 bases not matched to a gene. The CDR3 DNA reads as TGTGCTAGTGGTTTGGTAAACAAGGAGTGGGAGGGCCGGAATGAGCAGTTCTTC. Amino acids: CASGLVNKEWEGRNEQFF.

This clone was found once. As DNA, the CDR3 is TGTGCCAGCTCGTCGGGGGGTTCACCCCTCCACTTT. Residues: CASSSGGSPLHF. This chain connects TRBV27 to TRBJ1-6; possibly TRBD1 for D (5 bases). This CDR3 spans 12 amino acids. Germline V gene data show CDR1 as MNHEY and CDR2 as SMNVEV (reference sequence). Trimming removed 8 bases at V and 9 bases at J, with 11 bases between.

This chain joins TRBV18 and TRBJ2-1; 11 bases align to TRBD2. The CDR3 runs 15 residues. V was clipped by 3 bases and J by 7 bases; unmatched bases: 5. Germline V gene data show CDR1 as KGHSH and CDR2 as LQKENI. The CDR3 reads CASSPLAGGVNEQFF. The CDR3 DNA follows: TGTGCCAGCTCACCCTTAGCGGGAGGGGTTAATGAGCAGTTCTTC. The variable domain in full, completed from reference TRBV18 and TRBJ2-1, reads NAGVMQNPRHLVRRRGQEARLRCSPMKGHSHVYWYRQLPEEGLKFMVYLQKENIIDESGMPKERFSAEFPKEGPSILRIQQVVRGDSAAYFCASSPLAGGVNEQFFGPGTRLTVL.

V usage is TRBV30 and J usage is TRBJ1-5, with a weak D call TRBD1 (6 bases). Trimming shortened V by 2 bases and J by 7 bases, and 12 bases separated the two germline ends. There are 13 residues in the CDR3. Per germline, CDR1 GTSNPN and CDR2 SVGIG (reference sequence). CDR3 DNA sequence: TGTGCCTGGAGTCAACAGGGTGTCCAGCCCCAGCATTTT. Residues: CAWSQQGVQPQHF.

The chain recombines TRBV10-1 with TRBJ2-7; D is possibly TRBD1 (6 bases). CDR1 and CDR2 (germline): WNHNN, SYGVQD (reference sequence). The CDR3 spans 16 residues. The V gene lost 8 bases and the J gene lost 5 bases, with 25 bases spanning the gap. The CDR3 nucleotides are TGCGCCAGCCTAGTCGTCCGGCCAGGGGTATTCGACGAGCAGTACTTC. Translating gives CASLVVRPGVFDEQYF.

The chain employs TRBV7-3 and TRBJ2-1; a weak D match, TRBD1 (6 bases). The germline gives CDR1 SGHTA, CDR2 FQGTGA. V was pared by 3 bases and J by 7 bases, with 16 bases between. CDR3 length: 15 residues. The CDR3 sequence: CASSFQQGLANEQFF. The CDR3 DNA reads TGTGCCAGCAGCTTCCAACAGGGTCTAGCAAATGAGCAGTTCTTC. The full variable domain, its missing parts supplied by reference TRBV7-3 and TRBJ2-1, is GAGVSQTPSNKVTEKGKYVELRCDPISGHTALYWYRQSLGQGPEFLIYFQGTGAADDSGLPNDRFFAVRPEGSVSTLKIQRTERGDSAVYLCASSFQQGLANEQFFGPGTRLTVL.

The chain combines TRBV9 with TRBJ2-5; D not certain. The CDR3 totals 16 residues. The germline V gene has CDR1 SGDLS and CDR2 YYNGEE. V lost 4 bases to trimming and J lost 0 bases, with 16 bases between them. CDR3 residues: CASSLDLNRDQETQYF. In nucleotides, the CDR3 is TGTGCCAGCAGCCTCGACCTTAACCGGGACCAAGAGACCCAGTACTTC. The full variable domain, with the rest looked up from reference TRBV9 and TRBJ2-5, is DSGVTQTPKHLITATGQRVTLRCSPRSGDLSVYWYQQSLDQGLQFLIQYYNGEERAKGNILERFSAQQFPDLHSELNLSSLELGDSALYFCASSLDLNRDQETQYFGPGTRLLVL.

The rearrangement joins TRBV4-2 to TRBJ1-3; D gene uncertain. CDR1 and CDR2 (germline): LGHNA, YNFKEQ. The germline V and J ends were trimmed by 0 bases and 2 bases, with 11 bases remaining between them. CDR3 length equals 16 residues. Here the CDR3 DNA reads TGTGCCAGCAGCCAAGAAGGACCTGGTCCTGGAAACACCATATATTTT. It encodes CASSQEGPGPGNTIYF.

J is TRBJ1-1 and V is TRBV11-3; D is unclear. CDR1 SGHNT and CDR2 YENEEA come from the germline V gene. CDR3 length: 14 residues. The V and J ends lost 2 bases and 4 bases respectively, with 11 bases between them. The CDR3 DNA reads TGTGCCAGCAGCTTACCCTTAGTTTTCACTGAAGCTTTCTTT. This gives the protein CASSLPLVFTEAFF.

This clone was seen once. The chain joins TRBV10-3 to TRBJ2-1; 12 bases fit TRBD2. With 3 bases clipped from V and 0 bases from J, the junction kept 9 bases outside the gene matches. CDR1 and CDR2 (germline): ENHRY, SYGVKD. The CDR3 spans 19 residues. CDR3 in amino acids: CAISDSTSGSKSSYNEQFF. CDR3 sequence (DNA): TGTGCCATCAGTGATTCGACTAGCGGGAGTAAAAGCTCCTACAATGAGCAGTTCTTC.

This chain's CDR3 is CASSLEGGNQPQHF. The CDR3 bases are TGCGCCAGCAGCTTGGAAGGGGGCAATCAGCCCCAGCATTTT. This sequence joins TRBV5-1 and TRBJ1-5; a possible D gene is TRBD1 (5 bases). Between the trimmed V and J ends, which lost 0 bases and 2 bases, there was a span of 6 bases. CDR1 SGHRS and CDR2 YFSETQ come from the germline V gene. The CDR3 length is 14 residues.

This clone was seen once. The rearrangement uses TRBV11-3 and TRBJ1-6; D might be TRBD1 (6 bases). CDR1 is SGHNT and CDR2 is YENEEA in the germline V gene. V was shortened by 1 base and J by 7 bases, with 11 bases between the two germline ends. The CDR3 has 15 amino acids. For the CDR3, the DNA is TGTGCCAGCAGCTTAGCCCGGACAGAGAATTCACCCCTCCACTTT. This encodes CASSLARTENSPLHF.

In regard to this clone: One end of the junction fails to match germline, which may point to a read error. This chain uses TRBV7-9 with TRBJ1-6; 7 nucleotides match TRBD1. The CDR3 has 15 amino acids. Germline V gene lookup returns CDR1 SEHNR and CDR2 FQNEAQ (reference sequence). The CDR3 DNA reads TGTGCCAGCAGGTTAGGGGGCGACGCTAATTCACCCCTCCACTTT. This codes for CASRLGGDANSPLHF.

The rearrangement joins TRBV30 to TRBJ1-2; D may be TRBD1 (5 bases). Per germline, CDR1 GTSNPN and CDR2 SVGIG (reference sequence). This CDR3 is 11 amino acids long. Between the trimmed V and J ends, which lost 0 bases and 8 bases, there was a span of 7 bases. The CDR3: CAWSVGEGYTF. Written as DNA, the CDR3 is TGTGCCTGGAGTGTAGGGGAGGGCTACACCTTC.

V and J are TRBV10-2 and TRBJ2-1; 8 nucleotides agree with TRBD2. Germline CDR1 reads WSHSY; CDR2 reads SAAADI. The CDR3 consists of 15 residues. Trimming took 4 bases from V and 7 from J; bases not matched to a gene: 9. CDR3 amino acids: CASSVGTGGRNEQFF. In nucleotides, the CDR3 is TGCGCCAGCAGTGTGGGAACGGGGGGGCGGAATGAGCAGTTCTTC.

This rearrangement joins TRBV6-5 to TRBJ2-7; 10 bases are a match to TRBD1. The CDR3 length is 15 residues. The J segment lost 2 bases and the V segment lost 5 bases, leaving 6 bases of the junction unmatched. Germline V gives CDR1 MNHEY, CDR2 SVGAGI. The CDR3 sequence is CASSVTGTGAYEQYF. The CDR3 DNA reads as TGTGCCAGCAGTGTAACCGGGACAGGGGCCTACGAGCAGTACTTC.

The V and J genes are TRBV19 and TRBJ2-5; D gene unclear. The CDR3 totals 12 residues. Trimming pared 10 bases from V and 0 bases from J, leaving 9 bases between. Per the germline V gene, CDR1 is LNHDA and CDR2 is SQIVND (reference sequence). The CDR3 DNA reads TGTGCCACCCAAGACTACCAAGAGACCCAGTACTTC. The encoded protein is CATQDYQETQYF.

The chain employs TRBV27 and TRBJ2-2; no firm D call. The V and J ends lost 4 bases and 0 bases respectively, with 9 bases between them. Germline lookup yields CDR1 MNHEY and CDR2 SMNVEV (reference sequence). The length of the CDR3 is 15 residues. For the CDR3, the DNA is TGTGCCAGCAGTTCACTCAGAGCGAACACCGGGGAGCTGTTTTTT. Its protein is CASSSLRANTGELFF.

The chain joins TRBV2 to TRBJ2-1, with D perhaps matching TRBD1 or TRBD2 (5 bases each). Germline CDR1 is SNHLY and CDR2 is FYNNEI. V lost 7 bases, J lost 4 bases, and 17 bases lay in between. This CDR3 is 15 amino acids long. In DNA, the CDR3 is TGTGCCAGCACCCTTGGACGAGAGGGGTACAATGAGCAGTTCTTC. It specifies CASTLGREGYNEQFF.

The CDR3 sequence: CASSLAMGGPSGGYTF. CDR3 in DNA: TGTGCCAGCAGCTTAGCGATGGGGGGTCCTAGTGGTGGCTACACCTTC. V usage is TRBV7-2 and J usage is TRBJ1-2, with a tentative D call TRBD1 (5 bases). Germline V gene data show CDR1 as SGHTA and CDR2 as FQGNSA. Between the trimmed V and J ends, which lost 0 bases and 7 bases, there was a span of 18 bases. The CDR3 is 16 residues long. Complete variable domain (other parts from reference TRBV7-2 and TRBJ1-2): GAGVSQSPSNKVTEKGKDVELRCDPISGHTALYWYRQSLGQGLEFLIYFQGNSAPDKSGLPSDRFSAERTGGSVSTLTIQRTQQEDSAVYLCASSLAMGGPSGGYTFGSGTRLTVV.

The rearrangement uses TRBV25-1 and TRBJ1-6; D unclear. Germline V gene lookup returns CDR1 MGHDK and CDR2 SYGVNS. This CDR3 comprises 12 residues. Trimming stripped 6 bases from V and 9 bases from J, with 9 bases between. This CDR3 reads CASSEVLSPLHF. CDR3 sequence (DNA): TGTGCCAGCAGCGAGGTTCTTTCACCCCTCCACTTT. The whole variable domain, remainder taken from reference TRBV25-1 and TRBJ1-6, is EADIYQTPRYLVIGTGKKITLECSQTMGHDKMYWYQQDPGMELHLIHYSYGVNSTEKGDLSSESTVSRIRTEHFPLTLESARPSHTSQYLCASSEVLSPLHFGNGTRLTVT.